The table lists the clone carrying this TCR beta chain with a count of one. This record comes from a study of blood T cell repertoires in COVID-19. The overall study: Italy, Spain and the United States were the sources of the convalescent and acute COVID-19 samples.

The CDR3 sequence is 14 residues long. The V and J ends lost 5 bases and 1 base respectively, with 8 bases between them. Germline assignment: CDR1 PRHDT and CDR2 FYEKMQ (reference sequence). The table came from immunoSEQ multiplex PCR; TCRdb's copy has only in-frame clones and leaves some out. The table lists fewer than 200,000 clones, 82% of them singletons. Participants came from some 23 US areas, aged roughly 18 to 95 years. Researchers sorted participants into cohorts using their self-reported clinical history. Recovered participants had two consecutive negative NP/OP PCR tests, healthcare professional clearance, or symptom resolution.

The receptor's source is a man in his sixties who had recovered from COVID-19. The sample taken for sequencing was PBMCs or T cells enriched from blood (not recorded which). The chain uses TRBV13 and TRBJ2-2, with unresolved D. CDR3 nucleotides: TGTGCCAGCAGCCTACGAAGGAACACCGGGGAGCTGTTTTTT. It encodes CASSLRRNTGELFF.